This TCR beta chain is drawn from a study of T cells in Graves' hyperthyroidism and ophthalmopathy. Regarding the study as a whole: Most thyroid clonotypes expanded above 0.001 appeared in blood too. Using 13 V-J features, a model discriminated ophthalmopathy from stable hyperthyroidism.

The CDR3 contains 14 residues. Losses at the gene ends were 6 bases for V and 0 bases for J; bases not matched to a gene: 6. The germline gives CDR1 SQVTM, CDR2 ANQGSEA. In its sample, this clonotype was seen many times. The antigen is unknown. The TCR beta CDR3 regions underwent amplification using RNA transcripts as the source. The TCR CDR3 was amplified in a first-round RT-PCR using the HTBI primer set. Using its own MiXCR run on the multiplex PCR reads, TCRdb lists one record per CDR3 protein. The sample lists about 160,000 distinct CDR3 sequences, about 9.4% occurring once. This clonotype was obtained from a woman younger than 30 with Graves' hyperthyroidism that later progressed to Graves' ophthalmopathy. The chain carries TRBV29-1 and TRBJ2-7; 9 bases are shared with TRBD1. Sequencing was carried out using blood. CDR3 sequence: CSVKGTGNSYEQYF. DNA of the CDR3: TGCAGCGTGAAGGGGACAGGGAACTCCTACGAGCAGTACTTC.